A selection of T cell receptor beta chains follows, all from one sample in a study of response to subunit inactivated influenza vaccine. TCRdb reprocessed the RT-PCR reads via MiXCR and lists one record per CDR3 protein. The table records hundreds of thousands of distinct CDR3 sequences, 25% of them present only once. This specimen was CD4+ T cells sorted from PBMCs, taken 5 to 6 days after vaccination. The receptors shown here come from a man aged 45-65 years who received an inactivated influenza vaccine. CDR3s include the opening cysteine and the closing phenylalanine or tryptophan. The order of the fields is D gene, clone size, V gene, J gene, CDR3 protein, CDR3 DNA. D genes are given only for firm matches. Size values are once, few and many counts, or a class for expanded clones, and some rows have none.

>TRBD2|few|TRBV4-3|TRBJ2-1
CASSQTAGWSPEQFF
TGCGCCAGCAGCCAAACAGCGGGATGGTCCCCTGAGCAGTTCTTC
>.|.|TRBV5-1|TRBJ2-2
CASSGTGKNTGELFF
TGCGCCAGCAGCGGAACAGGGAAGAACACCGGGGAGCTGTTTTTT
>TRBD1|.|TRBV3-1|TRBJ2-7
CASSRRTGANYEQYF
TGTGCCAGCAGCCGTCGGACAGGGGCGAACTACGAGCAGTACTTC
>.|few|TRBV7-9|TRBJ2-6
CASTSPGANVLTF
TGTGCCAGCACCTCTCCAGGGGCCAACGTCCTGACTTTC
>TRBD1|.|TRBV20-1|TRBJ2-7
CSAPRTGVTRDEQYF
TGCAGTGCTCCAAGAACAGGGGTCACGAGGGACGAGCAGTACTTC
>TRBD1|.|TRBV10-3|TRBJ1-4
CAISDRGDRGREKLFF
TGTGCCATCAGTGACCGAGGGGACAGGGGGCGTGAAAAACTGTTTTTT
>TRBD2|.|TRBV12-3/TRBV12-4|TRBJ2-7
CASSKGLAGVYEQYF
TGTGCCAGCAGTAAGGGACTAGCGGGAGTCTACGAGCAGTACTTC
>.|few|TRBV4-2|TRBJ2-7
CASSQAGTTYLYEQYF
TGTGCCAGCAGCCAAGCCGGGACCACCTATCTCTACGAGCAGTACTTC
>.|.|TRBV20-1|TRBJ2-3
CSARDVSDWITDTQYF
TGCAGTGCTAGAGATGTGTCGGACTGGATCACAGATACGCAGTATTTT
>TRBD2|few|TRBV7-9|TRBJ2-1
CASSFGSGRAGDEQFF
TGTGCCAGCAGCTTTGGCAGCGGGAGGGCCGGGGATGAGCAGTTCTTC
>TRBD1|.|TRBV10-3|TRBJ2-7
CAISESRTGREQYF
TGTGCCATCAGTGAATCTCGGACAGGGAGGGAGCAGTACTTC
>TRBD2|many|TRBV11-2|TRBJ2-3
CASSSGTSGTSTDTQYF
TGTGCCAGCAGCTCCGGGACTAGCGGGACTAGCACAGATACGCAGTATTTT
>.|.|TRBV11-2|TRBJ2-1
CASSHGTTRTYADYNEQFF
TGTGCCAGCAGCCACGGGACAACCAGAACCTATGCCGATTACAATGAGCAGTTCTTC
>TRBD1|few|TRBV29-1|TRBJ2-3
CSVQGGTGFSDTQYF
TGCAGCGTTCAGGGTGGGACAGGGTTTTCAGATACGCAGTATTTT
>.|many|TRBV7-2|TRBJ2-5
CASSLAGIQETQYF
TGTGCCAGCAGCTTAGCCGGCATCCAAGAGACCCAGTACTTC
>.|once|TRBV11-1|TRBJ1-1
CASSFANTEAFF
TGTGCCAGCAGCTTCGCCAACACTGAAGCTTTCTTT
>.|few|TRBV4-2|TRBJ1-2
CASSQERRANYGYTF
TGTGCCAGCAGCCAAGAACGCAGGGCGAACTATGGCTACACCTTC
>TRBD2|once|TRBV27|TRBJ2-1
CASTSWATSGRLGSYNEQFF
TGTGCCAGCACCTCCTGGGCGACTAGCGGGAGGTTGGGCTCCTACAATGAGCAGTTCTTC
>TRBD1|many|TRBV15|TRBJ2-5
CATRKGAQETQYF
TGTGCCACTAGGAAGGGGGCCCAAGAGACCCAGTACTTC
>TRBD1|once|TRBV27|TRBJ2-6
CASRLLGTASSGANVLTF
TGTGCCAGCAGATTACTCGGGACAGCAAGCTCTGGGGCCAACGTCCTGACTTTC
>.|.|TRBV28|TRBJ2-5
CASSPGTGRGAQYF
TGTGCCAGCAGTCCAGGGACTGGCCGTGGGGCCCAGTACTTC
>.|.|TRBV20-1|TRBJ2-4
CSARPPNKNIQYF
TGCAGTGCTAGACCACCGAACAAAAACATTCAGTACTTC
>TRBD2|.|TRBV7-2|TRBJ2-3
CASRRTSGGNTDTQYF
TGTGCCAGCAGGCGAACTAGCGGGGGAAACACAGATACGCAGTATTTT
>TRBD2|.|TRBV28|TRBJ2-7
CVVAGSPSYEQYF
TGTGTGGTAGCGGGATCCCCCTCCTACGAGCAGTACTTC
>.|few|TRBV5-1|TRBJ2-7
CASNPNEVTWGTRPYEQYF
TGCGCCAGCAATCCTAACGAGGTTACTTGGGGGACCCGCCCTTACGAGCAGTACTTC
>.|.|TRBV20-1|TRBJ2-3
CSASGPTGPTQYF
TGCAGTGCTAGCGGCCCCACCGGGCCCACGCAGTATTTT
>.|.|TRBV27|TRBJ2-6
CAIRYRLGTGANVLTF
TGTGCCATCAGATATAGGTTGGGGACTGGGGCCAACGTCCTGACTTTC
>TRBD2|.|TRBV20-1|TRBJ2-1
CSAPILAGGYNEQFF
TGCAGTGCTCCTATACTAGCGGGAGGGTACAATGAGCAGTTCTTC
>TRBD1|.|TRBV5-1|TRBJ1-2
CASSLTGGDEGYTF
TGCGCCAGCAGCCTGACAGGGGGCGATGAGGGCTACACCTTC
>.|few|TRBV4-2|TRBJ1-5
CASSQDGDSNQPQHF
TGTGCCAGCAGCCAAGATGGGGATAGCAATCAGCCCCAGCATTTT
>TRBD2|few|TRBV20-1|TRBJ2-5
CSARGTSGQQETQYF
TGCAGTGCTAGAGGGACTAGCGGTCAACAAGAGACCCAGTACTTC
>.|.|TRBV20-1|TRBJ2-2
CSARVPGLSGTGELFF
TGCAGTGCTAGAGTCCCTGGGCTTAGTGGGACCGGGGAGCTGTTTTTT
>TRBD1|few|TRBV20-1|TRBJ2-3
CSAGQGTGTDTQYF
TGCAGTGCTGGACAGGGTACGGGCACAGATACGCAGTATTTT
>TRBD2|.|TRBV3-1|TRBJ2-7
CASSHGASGSYEQYF
TGTGCCAGCAGCCACGGGGCTAGCGGGAGCTACGAGCAGTACTTC
>TRBD1|.|TRBV5-1|TRBJ2-7
CASSTAGTGGYEQYF
TGCGCCAGCAGCACCGCCGGGACAGGGGGCTACGAGCAGTACTTC
>TRBD1|.|TRBV20-1|TRBJ2-1
CSATGDRYNEQFF
TGCAGTGCCACAGGGGATAGGTACAATGAGCAGTTCTTC
>TRBD1|few|TRBV3-1|TRBJ2-5
CASSQRTGEKTQYF
TGTGCCAGCAGCCAGAGGACAGGGGAAAAGACCCAGTACTTC
>.|.|TRBV29-1|TRBJ2-1
CSVEPSGPSYNEQFF
TGCAGCGTTGAACCTTCAGGGCCCAGCTACAATGAGCAGTTCTTC
>.|.|TRBV5-1|TRBJ1-1
CASGWSFNTEAFF
TGCGCCAGCGGCTGGAGTTTCAACACTGAAGCTTTCTTT
>TRBD2|.|TRBV20-1|TRBJ2-3
CSARDAAGGTDTQYF
TGCAGTGCTAGAGATGCTGCGGGGGGCACAGATACGCAGTATTTT
>TRBD1|.|TRBV2|TRBJ2-5
CASSARGQYF
TGTGCCAGCAGTGCCAGGGGGCAGTACTTC
>.|.|TRBV2|TRBJ2-7
CASSPPGEQYF
TGTGCCAGCAGCCCTCCCGGCGAGCAGTACTTC
>.|few|TRBV12-3/TRBV12-4|TRBJ1-5
CASSSQGPDNQPQHF
TGTGCCAGCAGTAGTCAGGGACCGGACAATCAGCCCCAGCATTTT